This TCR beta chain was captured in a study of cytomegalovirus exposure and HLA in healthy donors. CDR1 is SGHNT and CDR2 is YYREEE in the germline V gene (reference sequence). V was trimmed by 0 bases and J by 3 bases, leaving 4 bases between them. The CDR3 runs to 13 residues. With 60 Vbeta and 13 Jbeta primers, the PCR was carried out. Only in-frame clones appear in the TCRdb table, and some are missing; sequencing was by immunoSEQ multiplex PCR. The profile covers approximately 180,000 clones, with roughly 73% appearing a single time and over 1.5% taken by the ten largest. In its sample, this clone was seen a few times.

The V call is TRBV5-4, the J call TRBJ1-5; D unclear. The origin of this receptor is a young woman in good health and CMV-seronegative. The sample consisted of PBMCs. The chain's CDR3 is CASSLDINQPQHF. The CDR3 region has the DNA TGTGCCAGCAGCTTGGATATCAATCAGCCCCAGCATTTT.